A single sample gave rise to the 28 T cell receptor beta chains below, sequenced in a study of beta chain features in type 1 diabetes. The study, taken as a whole, reports: All four CD4+ subsets of Type 1 diabetes patients contained TCRB CDR3s that were moderately but significantly shorter.

Their antigen targets remain unknown. The whole isolated RNA underwent reverse transcription, so sequencing captured expressed TCRB transcripts. This table comes from immunoSEQ multiplex PCR, and its TCRdb copy is limited to in-frame clones, with some not included. The data hold about 150,000 clones, with roughly 8% observed a single time. Specimen: central memory CD4+ T cells from blood. These receptor sequences come from a man younger than 35 with type 1 diabetes.

CDR3 DNA sequence: TGTGCCAGCAGTTTGGACGGGAGGGCCTTTGAGACCCAGTACTTC. This encodes CASSLDGRAFETQYF. The genes are TRBV28 and TRBJ2-5, with 8 nucleotides matching TRBD2. V was clipped by 3 bases and J by 5 bases; unmatched bases: 8. Germline assignment: CDR1 MDHEN and CDR2 SYDVKM. The CDR3 sequence is 15 residues long.

The V and J genes are TRBV5-5 and TRBJ1-6; D call uncertain. The germline V and J ends were trimmed by 2 bases and 8 bases, with 8 bases remaining between them. The CDR3 totals 13 residues. Germline V CDR1 and CDR2: SGHKS, YYEKEE (reference sequence). In nucleotides, the CDR3 is TGTGCCAGCAGCTTAAGCGCTGATTCACCCCTCCACTTT. This gives the protein CASSLSADSPLHF.

The chain joins TRBV6-5 to TRBJ2-7, with D possibly TRBD1 on 6 matching bases. V lost 0 bases and J lost 7, with 13 bases in between. The CDR3 sequence is 14 residues long. Germline V gene lookup returns CDR1 MNHEY and CDR2 SVGAGI. This CDR3 is CASSYSQGPWEQYF. DNA for the CDR3: TGTGCCAGCAGTTACTCACAGGGCCCATGGGAGCAGTACTTC.

In its sample, this clone was seen many times. The gene calls are TRBV15 and TRBJ2-4; TRBD2 might be the D (5 bases). The CDR3 is 17 residues long. Trimming removed 0 bases at V and 7 bases at J, with 19 bases between. Germline lookup yields CDR1 LNHNV and CDR2 YYDKDF (reference sequence). The CDR3 loop reads CATSRDSAIGVDNIQYF. Here the CDR3 DNA reads TGTGCCACCAGCAGAGATTCCGCAATCGGGGTTGACAACATTCAGTACTTC.

The chain carries TRBV7-2 and TRBJ2-1; no firm D call. Trimming shortened V by 5 bases and J by 2 bases, and 19 bases separated the two germline ends. Germline V lookup: CDR1 SGHTA, CDR2 FQGNSA. The CDR3 consists of 17 residues. The CDR3 reads CASSRTAIMGPYNEQFF. The CDR3 DNA follows: TGTGCCAGCAGCCGCACCGCAATAATGGGCCCCTACAATGAGCAGTTCTTC. Based on the CDR3 plus reference TRBV7-2 and TRBJ2-1, the full variable domain is GAGVSQSPSNKVTEKGKDVELRCDPISGHTALYWYRQSLGQGLEFLIYFQGNSAPDKSGLPSDRFSAERTGGSVSTLTIQRTQQEDSAVYLCASSRTAIMGPYNEQFFGPGTRLTVL.

The J gene is TRBJ2-3, the V gene TRBV5-1, with TRBD1 matching 7 bases. The V gene's germline CDR1 is SGHRS and CDR2 YFSETQ. The CDR3 covers 15 residues. The J segment lost 3 bases and the V segment lost 4 bases, leaving 8 bases of the junction unmatched. The CDR3, as DNA: TGCGCCAGCAGCCCTCAGGGGGTCCGAACAGATACGCAGTATTTT. Its translation: CASSPQGVRTDTQYF.

The chain joins TRBV28 to TRBJ2-1; TRBD2 matches at 8 bases. With V trimmed by 7 bases and J by 6 bases, 14 bases remained unmatched. The germline CDR1 and CDR2 sequences are MDHEN and SYDVKM. The CDR3 extends over 16 amino acids. CDR3 amino acids: CASISAGTSKGNEQFF. The CDR3 DNA reads as TGTGCCAGCATTTCCGCCGGGACTAGTAAAGGCAATGAGCAGTTCTTC.

In its sample, this clone was seen a few times. The V call is TRBV11-2, the J call TRBJ1-2; D may be TRBD1 (6 bases). Germline-derived CDR1 and CDR2 are SGHAT and FQNNGV. This CDR3 has 15 residues. V was clipped by 1 base and J by 5 bases, with 14 bases between them. The CDR3 spells CASSLAPGASYGYTF. CDR3 DNA: TGTGCCAGCAGCTTAGCTCCAGGGGCCTCTTATGGCTACACCTTC. Filled out from reference TRBV11-2 and TRBJ1-2, the complete variable domain reads EAGVAQSPRYKIIEKRQSVAFWCNPISGHATLYWYQQILGQGPKLLIQFQNNGVVDDSQLPKDRFSAERLKGVDSTLKIQPAKLEDSAVYLCASSLAPGASYGYTFGSGTRLTVV.

This clone appeared many times. The CDR3 reads CASRRGDNQPQHF. In DNA form, the CDR3 reads TGTGCCAGCAGGCGGGGTGACAATCAGCCCCAGCATTTT. This rearrangement joins TRBV6-6 to TRBJ1-5; D not resolved. This CDR3 has 13 residues. V was cut by 6 bases and J by 3 bases, with 9 bases left in between. Germline CDR1 is MNHNY and CDR2 is SVGAGI (reference sequence).

The chain is built from TRBV30 and TRBJ2-5; 9 bases align to TRBD2. Germline V gene data show CDR1 as GTSNPN and CDR2 as SVGIG (reference sequence). The J segment lost 5 bases and the V segment lost 5 bases, leaving 12 bases of the junction unmatched. The CDR3 sequence is 15 residues long. For the CDR3, the DNA is TGTGCCTGGCCCCGTTTAGCGGGAGCGGGGGAGACCCAGTACTTC. Amino acids: CAWPRLAGAGETQYF.

On this clone itself: This sample also contains other DNA sequences that code for the same CDR3. The J gene is TRBJ2-2, the V gene TRBV9; D is undetermined. Germline-derived CDR1 and CDR2 are SGDLS and YYNGEE. This CDR3 region has 12 residues. The V and J ends lost 0 bases and 5 bases respectively, with 2 bases between them. CDR3 amino acids: CASSVATGELFF. The CDR3 DNA reads TGTGCCAGCAGCGTAGCTACCGGGGAGCTGTTTTTT.

This clone was observed a few times. V gene TRBV28 combines with J gene TRBJ2-5, with a weak D call TRBD2 (6 bases). Trimming stripped 9 bases from V and 0 bases from J, with 14 bases between. The germline CDR1 and CDR2 sequences are MDHEN and SYDVKM. This CDR3 comprises 14 residues. The DNA of the CDR3 is TGTGCCAGAGAGTCGGGGGAGAACCAAGAGACCCAGTACTTC. It translates to CARESGENQETQYF.

This clone turned up a few times. The CDR3 DNA is TGTGCCAGCAGTTCTCGTGGGACAGGGGGGGGAAGCTCCTACAATGAGCAGTTCTTC. Residues: CASSSRGTGGGSSYNEQFF. The rearrangement joins TRBV27 to TRBJ2-1, with 11 bases matching TRBD1. CDR1 is MNHEY and CDR2 is SMNVEV in the germline V gene (reference sequence). The V gene end was trimmed by 4 bases and the J gene end by 0 bases; junction bases not matched to a gene: 11. The CDR3 loop spans 19 amino acids.

This clone came up a few times. V gene TRBV5-1 combines with J gene TRBJ2-1; tentative D call: TRBD2 (6 bases). The germline gives CDR1 SGHRS, CDR2 YFSETQ. V lost 3 bases, J lost 9 bases, and 25 bases lay in between. CDR3 length equals 17 residues. CDR3 in amino acids: CASSSQFGGKVSGEQFF. DNA for the CDR3: TGCGCCAGCAGCTCCCAGTTCGGGGGAAAAGTTAGTGGTGAGCAGTTCTTC. Full variable domain (remainder filled in from reference TRBV5-1 and TRBJ2-1): KAGVTQTPRYLIKTRGQQVTLSCSPISGHRSVSWYQQTPGQGLQFLFEYFSETQRNKGNFPGRFSGRQFSNSRSEMNVSTLELGDSALYLCASSSQFGGKVSGEQFFGPGTRLTVL.

There are a few counts of this clone. The CDR3 DNA reads TGTGCCAGCAGCGGTTCTAGCGGGGGCCCACAAGAGACCCAGTACTTC. Translated: CASSGSSGGPQETQYF. The chain couples TRBV9 to TRBJ2-5, with TRBD2 matching 10 bases. J lost 2 bases, V lost 3 bases, and 7 bases had no gene match. This CDR3 has 16 amino acids. Germline V gives CDR1 SGDLS, CDR2 YYNGEE.

The gene calls are TRBV19 and TRBJ1-1; the D is unclear. Germline CDR1 LNHDA, CDR2 SQIVND (reference sequence). The germline V and J ends were trimmed by 3 bases and 6 bases, with 11 bases remaining between them. The length of the CDR3 is 13 residues. In DNA, the CDR3 is TGTGCCAGTAGTATGTTACAGAGCTCTGAAGCTTTCTTT. As protein: CASSMLQSSEAFF.

The chain combines TRBV11-2 with TRBJ2-5; tentatively, D is TRBD1 (6 bases). V lost 3 bases, J lost 3 bases, and 8 bases lay in between. In germline, CDR1 is SGHAT, CDR2 FQNNGV. The CDR3 loop spans 13 amino acids. The CDR3 spells CASSLGHEETQYF. The CDR3 bases are TGTGCCAGCAGCTTGGGACACGAAGAGACCCAGTACTTC.

In its sample, this clone was seen a few times. This chain joins TRBV29-1 and TRBJ2-7, with TRBD1 identical over 7 bases. Germline CDR1 and CDR2: SQVTM and ANQGSEA. J was trimmed by 2 bases and V by 7 bases; bases with no gene match: 8. The CDR3 spans 13 residues. The CDR3 bases are TGCAGCGCCCGGGACAGCGTAACCTACGAGCAGTACTTC. This codes for CSARDSVTYEQYF.

The rearrangement joins TRBV5-6 to TRBJ1-5, with D maybe TRBD1 (5 bases). The ends were cut back, 6 bases at V and 2 bases at J, with 18 bases in the middle. In germline, CDR1 is SGHDT, CDR2 YYEEEE. The CDR3 has 16 residues. In DNA form, the CDR3 reads TGTGCCAGCAACTGGGGGGGGATCCGGGGCAATCAGCCCCAGCATTTT. Encoded protein: CASNWGGIRGNQPQHF. Filled out from reference TRBV5-6 and TRBJ1-5, the complete variable domain reads DAGVTQSPTHLIKTRGQQVTLRCSPKSGHDTVSWYQQALGQGPQFIFQYYEEEERQRGNFPDRFSGHQFPNYSSELNVNALLLGDSALYLCASNWGGIRGNQPQHFGDGTRLSIL.

Only a few counts were recorded for this clone. V and J are TRBV11-2 and TRBJ2-7; no firm D call. Germline CDR1 is SGHAT and CDR2 is FQNNGV. This CDR3 spans 14 amino acids. The germline V and J ends were trimmed by 1 base and 2 bases, with 9 bases remaining between them. The CDR3 coding sequence is TGTGCCAGCAGCTTAGCGGGTCAGACCTACGAGCAGTACTTC. It encodes CASSLAGQTYEQYF.

This clone has only a few counts. This rearrangement joins TRBV13 to TRBJ2-7; TRBD2 matches 7 bases. V lost 5 bases to trimming and J lost 6 bases; unmatched junction nucleotides: 10. The CDR3 length is 14 residues. The V gene's germline CDR1 is PRHDT and CDR2 FYEKMQ (reference sequence). As DNA, the CDR3 is TGTGCCAGCAGCCCGGCGGGGGATAGGGGCGAGCAGTACTTC. Encoded protein: CASSPAGDRGEQYF.

This clone was detected only a few times. The chain carries TRBV2 and TRBJ1-4, with 9 bases that match TRBD1. There are 13 residues in the CDR3. Germline values: CDR1 SNHLY, CDR2 FYNNEI. With 8 bases clipped from V and 7 bases from J, the junction kept 5 bases outside the gene matches. The CDR3: CASRTDRGEKLFF. The CDR3 DNA follows: TGTGCCAGCCGTACGGACAGGGGTGAAAAACTGTTTTTT.

V and J are TRBV6-6 and TRBJ2-4; 11 bases align to TRBD1. This CDR3 is built from 15 residues. Germline loops: CDR1 MNHNY, CDR2 SVGAGI (reference sequence). V lost 11 bases to trimming and J lost 6 bases; unmatched junction nucleotides: 12. CDR3 in DNA: TGTGCCGCTACCACGGGACAGGGGGTGGGAAACATTCAGTACTTC. This gives the protein CAATTGQGVGNIQYF.

This clone was found a few times. This chain joins TRBV28 and TRBJ2-1, with 9 bases identical to TRBD2. The CDR3 length is 18 residues. The trim removed 6 bases at V and 0 bases at J, leaving 12 bases unmatched. Germline CDR1 MDHEN, CDR2 SYDVKM. The CDR3 spells CASRVLSGGPSSYNEQFF. The CDR3 region has the DNA TGTGCCAGCAGGGTCCTGAGCGGGGGGCCTAGCTCCTACAATGAGCAGTTCTTC.

J is TRBJ1-1 and V is TRBV2; 8 bases fit TRBD1. From germline, CDR1 is SNHLY and CDR2 FYNNEI. The CDR3 has 17 residues. Losses at the gene ends were 6 bases for V and 7 bases for J; bases not matched to a gene: 19. The CDR3 DNA reads as TGTGCCAGCAGCCGGCGCCCCTCTAACACAGGGGGGGATGAAGCTTTCTTT. This translates into CASSRRPSNTGGDEAFF.

There are a few counts of this clone. The rearrangement joins TRBV19 to TRBJ1-2; 7 bases align to TRBD1. Germline lookup yields CDR1 LNHDA and CDR2 SQIVND (reference sequence). The CDR3 totals 16 residues. After removal of 5 bases from V and 4 bases from J, the junction contained 13 bases not matched to a gene. The CDR3 DNA follows: TGTGCCAGTAGTGTGGACAGGTCCGCGACCTTCTATGGCTACACCTTC. Amino acid sequence: CASSVDRSATFYGYTF.

This chain connects TRBV18 to TRBJ1-2; D uncertain. Germline CDR1 is KGHSH and CDR2 is LQKENI. This CDR3 region has 14 residues. V was pared by 3 bases and J by 4 bases, with 12 bases between. CDR3 protein: CASSPLEGAYGYTF. DNA for the CDR3: TGTGCCAGCTCACCTCTGGAGGGTGCCTATGGCTACACCTTC.

The chain has TRBV28 and TRBJ2-5; TRBD2 aligns across 16 bases. Germline CDR1 reads MDHEN; CDR2 reads SYDVKM. After removal of 6 bases from V and 5 bases from J, the junction contained 9 bases not matched to a gene. The CDR3 spans 17 residues. CDR3 DNA: TGTGCCAGCAGAAGGGGACTAGCGGGGGGGCTGAGGGAGACCCAGTACTTC. This gives the protein CASRRGLAGGLRETQYF.